One and the same sample provided the 27 T cell receptor beta chains below, sequenced in a study of cytomegalovirus exposure and HLA in healthy donors (TCRdb year 2017). The library was generated by the immunoSEQ multiplex PCR assay. For the multiplex PCR, a mixture combining 60 forward primers for TCR Vbeta segments and 13 reverse primers for TCR Jbeta segments was used. The table comes from immuneACCESS by way of TCRdb, which keeps in-frame sequences with V and J called. Part of the clones is missing from these tables; in studies checked, under half for an unresolved V gene and the rest for unknown reasons. The sample table lists 200,000 to 250,000 clones, 60% to 80% of them with a count of one. The ten largest clonotypes hold roughly 1.9% of the sample. The sequencing sample was made of PBMCs. The origin of the receptors is a man aged 18 to 35 in good health and CMV-seronegative.

The count of this clone is one. CDR3 amino acids: CASSLAGGSGTDTQYF. The CDR3 DNA follows: TGCGCCAGCAGCTTGGCAGGGGGCTCGGGCACAGATACGCAGTATTTT. The chain recombines TRBV5-1 with TRBJ2-3; 8 positions match TRBD1. The germline gives CDR1 SGHRS, CDR2 YFSETQ. The trim removed 0 bases at V and 1 base at J, leaving 4 bases unmatched. The CDR3 has 16 residues.

V usage is TRBV11-3 and J usage is TRBJ1-1; no firm D call. Per germline, CDR1 SGHNT and CDR2 YENEEA. This CDR3 has 14 amino acids. V was clipped by 0 bases and J by 1 base, with 6 bases between them. The CDR3 spells CASSLDLANTEAFF. Written as DNA, the CDR3 is TGTGCCAGCAGCTTAGATTTGGCGAACACTGAAGCTTTCTTT. Full variable domain (missing parts from reference TRBV11-3 and TRBJ1-1): EAGVVQSPRYKIIEKKQPVAFWCNPISGHNTLYWYLQNLGQGPELLIRYENEEAVDDSQLPKDRFSAERLKGVDSTLKIQPAELGDSAVYLCASSLDLANTEAFFGQGTRLTVV.

The chain joins TRBV19 to TRBJ2-3, with 8 bases matching TRBD1. Losses at the gene ends were 6 bases for V and 4 bases for J; bases not matched to a gene: 0. This CDR3 contains 12 residues. Germline V gives CDR1 LNHDA, CDR2 SQIVND (reference sequence). CDR3 residues: CASRDRADTQYF. DNA for the CDR3: TGTGCCAGTAGGGACAGGGCAGATACGCAGTATTTT.

Only a few counts were recorded for this clone. This chain uses TRBV11-2 with TRBJ1-2; the D is unclear. The V gene lost 0 bases and the J gene lost 4 bases, with 15 bases spanning the gap. Germline values: CDR1 SGHAT, CDR2 FQNNGV. The length of the CDR3 is 16 residues. CDR3 DNA sequence: TGTGCCAGCAGCTTAGAGGGAGGTCGAGCCGCCTATGGCTACACCTTC. Translation: CASSLEGGRAAYGYTF. Full variable domain (remainder filled in from reference TRBV11-2 and TRBJ1-2): EAGVAQSPRYKIIEKRQSVAFWCNPISGHATLYWYQQILGQGPKLLIQFQNNGVVDDSQLPKDRFSAERLKGVDSTLKIQPAKLEDSAVYLCASSLEGGRAAYGYTFGSGTRLTVV.

The chain employs TRBV28 and TRBJ2-7, with TRBD1 identical over 9 bases. The CDR3 sequence is 15 residues long. V trimming: 1 base; J trimming: 4 bases; junction bases outside the gene matches: 5. CDR1 is MDHEN, CDR2 SYDVKM, per germline. CDR3 loop: CASSLSDRGLYEQYF. DNA for the CDR3: TGTGCCAGCAGTTTATCGGACAGGGGTTTGTACGAGCAGTACTTC.

This clone was found a few times. The junction differs from germline at one of its ends, possibly a read error. V is TRBV5-6 and J is TRBJ2-3; 7 bases are a match to TRBD1. The CDR3 spans 16 residues. The germline V gene has CDR1 SGHDT and CDR2 YYEEEE. CDR3 DNA: TGTGCCAGCACCTTGGGTCCGACAGGGAACGCAGATACGCAGTATTTT. Translation: CASTLGPTGNADTQYF.

The chain combines TRBV7-6 with TRBJ2-7, with 8 bases aligning to TRBD2. The CDR3 length is 17 residues. Germline assignment: CDR1 SGHVS and CDR2 FNYEAQ. The ends lost 8 bases at V and 6 bases at J; junction bases unmatched: 21. CDR3 in amino acids: CASAPTLSGGPGSEQYF. The CDR3 DNA sequence: TGTGCCAGCGCCCCGACTCTAAGCGGGGGTCCCGGGTCCGAGCAGTACTTC.

In this sample, this clone turned up a few times. The chain has TRBV6-5 and TRBJ1-5; D ambiguous. Germline-derived CDR1 and CDR2 are MNHEY and SVGAGI. CDR3 size: 11 residues. V was clipped by 2 bases and J by 11 bases, with 7 bases between them. The CDR3 region has the DNA TGTGCCAGCAGTTACGGGGAGACCCAGCATTTT. Its protein product is CASSYGETQHF.

This clone was found once. This rearrangement joins TRBV11-2 to TRBJ2-1, with a weak D call TRBD2 (5 bases). The CDR3 consists of 13 residues. Germline values: CDR1 SGHAT, CDR2 FQNNGV. The ends were cut back, 2 bases at V and 6 bases at J, with 8 bases in the middle. CDR3 loop: CASSLSGSNEQFF. In nucleotides, the CDR3 is TGTGCCAGCAGCTTAAGCGGATCCAATGAGCAGTTCTTC.

The chain uses TRBV30 and TRBJ2-2; 9 bases are a match to TRBD2. CDR1 GTSNPN and CDR2 SVGIG come from the germline V gene (reference sequence). The CDR3 totals 20 residues. The junction had 21 bases not matched to a gene; V was cut back by 5 bases and J by 2 bases. CDR3 amino acids: CAWEGAHIMRREGNTGELFF. The DNA for the CDR3 is TGTGCCTGGGAGGGGGCACATATAATGAGGCGGGAGGGAAACACCGGGGAGCTGTTTTTT.

The CDR3 region is CAIRSPTESPYEQYF. The DNA of the CDR3 is TGTGCCATCAGATCCCCGACAGAAAGCCCCTACGAGCAGTACTTC. The chain is built from TRBV10-3 and TRBJ2-7; weak D call: TRBD1 (5 bases). From germline, CDR1 is ENHRY and CDR2 SYGVKD. Trimming removed 6 bases from V and 2 bases from J, with 17 bases in between. The CDR3 runs 15 residues.

The chain uses TRBV9 and TRBJ1-1; D is uncertain. Deletions cut 4 bases from V and 1 base from J, with 8 bases between. Germline loops: CDR1 SGDLS, CDR2 YYNGEE. The CDR3 sequence is 13 residues long. The CDR3 is CASSLSPNTEAFF. CDR3 nucleotide sequence: TGTGCCAGCAGCCTATCACCGAACACTGAAGCTTTCTTT.

The rearrangement uses TRBV7-6 and TRBJ1-4, with D possibly being TRBD1 (5 bases). CDR3 size: 16 residues. V dropped 3 bases and J dropped 8 bases, with 19 bases sitting between them. Germline CDR1 SGHVS, CDR2 FNYEAQ. The DNA of the CDR3 is TGTGCCAGCAGCTTCCGGGGCGGGAGGGGAAGAGAAAAACTGTTTTTT. This sequence encodes CASSFRGGRGREKLFF.

The rearrangement uses TRBV10-3 and TRBJ1-5; maybe TRBD1 (5 bases). Looked up from germline, CDR1 is ENHRY and CDR2 is SYGVKD. V lost 3 bases and J lost 9, with 9 bases in between. The CDR3 runs to 12 residues. The CDR3 spells CAISDSGGPQHF. The CDR3 bases are TGTGCCATCAGTGACTCGGGGGGGCCCCAGCATTTT.

This chain joins TRBV19 and TRBJ1-5; D gene unclear. This CDR3 has 14 amino acids. The V gene lost 1 base and the J gene lost 5 bases, with 9 bases spanning the gap. Germline V lookup: CDR1 LNHDA, CDR2 SQIVND (reference sequence). CDR3 sequence reads: CASSIVQAYQPQHF. CDR3 coding DNA: TGTGCCAGTAGTATAGTGCAGGCGTATCAGCCCCAGCATTTT.

This rearrangement joins TRBV13 to TRBJ2-7, with 13 bases that match TRBD2. This CDR3 is 18 amino acids long. V gave up 0 bases and J gave up 2 bases; unmatched junction bases: 7. CDR1 and CDR2 (germline): PRHDT, FYEKMQ (reference sequence). CDR3 loop: CASSLGALAGGPPYEQYF. The CDR3 region has the DNA TGTGCCAGCAGCTTAGGAGCACTAGCGGGGGGGCCGCCCTACGAGCAGTACTTC.

The V call is TRBV28, the J call TRBJ1-4; TRBD1 matches at 7 bases. Germline lookup yields CDR1 MDHEN and CDR2 SYDVKM. This CDR3 spans 14 amino acids. J lost 5 bases, V lost 4 bases, and 4 bases had no gene match. The CDR3 sequence is CASSSTGTNEKLFF. The CDR3 bases are TGTGCCAGCAGTTCGACAGGGACCAATGAAAAACTGTTTTTT.

This chain joins TRBV2 and TRBJ2-2, with 8 bases identical to TRBD1. V gave up 5 bases and J gave up 1 base; unmatched junction bases: 3. There are 15 residues in the CDR3. Per the germline V gene, CDR1 is SNHLY and CDR2 is FYNNEI. The CDR3 sequence: CASSRQGLNTGELFF. CDR3 coding DNA: TGTGCCAGCAGTAGACAGGGGCTGAACACCGGGGAGCTGTTTTTT. Combining the CDR3 with reference TRBV2 and TRBJ2-2 gives the whole variable domain EPEVTQTPSHQVTQMGQEVILRCVPISNHLYFYWYRQILGQKVEFLVSFYNNEISEKSEIFDDQFSVERPDGSNFTLKIRSTKLEDSAMYFCASSRQGLNTGELFFGEGSRLTVL.

The rearrangement joins TRBV7-2 to TRBJ2-3; 11 bases align to TRBD2. Germline values: CDR1 SGHTA, CDR2 FQGNSA. Trimming at V came to 5 bases and at J to 6 bases, leaving 10 bases not matched to a gene. The CDR3 covers 16 residues. As DNA, the CDR3 is TGTGCCAGCAGCGAAGGGACTAGCGGCTTTCGGGATACGCAGTATTTT. Protein: CASSEGTSGFRDTQYF.

This sequence joins TRBV7-8 and TRBJ2-7; D not certain. CDR3 length: 11 amino acids. Trimming took off 5 bases at V and 4 bases at J, with 6 bases between the two ends. Germline V CDR1 and CDR2: SGHVS, FQNEAQ. For the CDR3, the DNA is TGTGCCAGCAGCCAAGAGTACGAGCAGTACTTC. Protein product: CASSQEYEQYF.

This clone was seen only a few times. The genes are TRBV4-1 and TRBJ2-3; 8 nucleotides align to TRBD2. The germline V gene has CDR1 MGHRA and CDR2 YSYEKL. Germline trimming cut 4 bases from V and 4 bases from J; bases unmatched to any gene: 4. The CDR3 contains 14 residues. In nucleotides, the CDR3 is TGCGCCAGCAGCCCTCAGCGGGAGTCAGATACGCAGTATTTT. Protein sequence: CASSPQRESDTQYF.

J is TRBJ2-1 and V is TRBV29-1; 7 bases map to TRBD2. This CDR3 has 17 amino acids. Germline loops: CDR1 SQVTM, CDR2 ANQGSEA. V shed 0 bases, J shed 0 bases, and the junction held 8 bases outside the gene matches. The CDR3 DNA is TGCAGCGTTGAAGACATTAGCGGGCCGAGCTCCTACAATGAGCAGTTCTTC. Translating gives CSVEDISGPSSYNEQFF.

The sample holds one count of this clone. The chain links TRBV6-6 to TRBJ2-5, with 7 bases lining up with TRBD2. The CDR3 loop spans 14 amino acids. Trimming at V came to 0 bases and at J to 5 bases, leaving 3 bases not matched to a gene. Germline V gene sequence: CDR1 MNHNY, CDR2 SVGAGI (reference sequence). CDR3: CASSYSQGGETQYF. CDR3 coding DNA: TGTGCCAGCAGTTACTCGCAGGGAGGGGAGACCCAGTACTTC.

This clone occurred once. CDR3 sequence: CASSVRQWNTEAFF. The CDR3 DNA reads as TGTGCCAGCAGCGTACGACAGTGGAACACTGAAGCTTTCTTT. The V gene is TRBV11-1, the J gene TRBJ1-1; possible D gene TRBD1, 5 bases. The V and J ends lost 5 bases and 1 base respectively, with 11 bases between them. Germline V CDR1 and CDR2: SGHAT, FQDESV (reference sequence). The CDR3 is 14 residues long.

The chain is built from TRBV6-1 and TRBJ1-6; D might be TRBD1 (5 bases). With 3 bases removed from V and 13 bases from J, the gap between germline ends came to 19 bases. This CDR3 has 15 residues. Germline V lookup: CDR1 MNHNS, CDR2 SASEGT. CDR3 sequence reads: CASSDFETAWRPLHF. Written as DNA, the CDR3 is TGTGCCAGCAGTGATTTCGAGACAGCCTGGCGGCCCCTCCACTTT.

The table lists this clone with many counts. The chain's CDR3 is CASRGQGADETQYF. CDR3 nucleotide sequence: TGTGCCAGCCGAGGACAGGGGGCGGATGAGACCCAGTACTTC. This chain uses TRBV25-1 with TRBJ2-5; 11 nucleotides match TRBD1. V gave up 8 bases and J gave up 5 bases; unmatched junction bases: 7. The length of the CDR3 is 14 residues. Per the germline V gene, CDR1 is MGHDK and CDR2 is SYGVNS. The full variable domain, with the rest looked up from reference TRBV25-1 and TRBJ2-5, is EADIYQTPRYLVIGTGKKITLECSQTMGHDKMYWYQQDPGMELHLIHYSYGVNSTEKGDLSSESTVSRIRTEHFPLTLESARPSHTSQYLCASRGQGADETQYFGPGTRLLVL.

The chain is built from TRBV9 and TRBJ2-5, with D unclear. Trimming cost V 1 base and J 5 bases, with 9 bases left between them. The CDR3 spans 13 residues. CDR1 is SGDLS and CDR2 is YYNGEE in the germline V gene. CDR3 residues: CASSVSLEETQYF. The CDR3 DNA reads TGTGCCAGCAGCGTATCCCTGGAGGAGACCCAGTACTTC. Full variable domain (missing parts from reference TRBV9 and TRBJ2-5): DSGVTQTPKHLITATGQRVTLRCSPRSGDLSVYWYQQSLDQGLQFLIQYYNGEERAKGNILERFSAQQFPDLHSELNLSSLELGDSALYFCASSVSLEETQYFGPGTRLLVL.